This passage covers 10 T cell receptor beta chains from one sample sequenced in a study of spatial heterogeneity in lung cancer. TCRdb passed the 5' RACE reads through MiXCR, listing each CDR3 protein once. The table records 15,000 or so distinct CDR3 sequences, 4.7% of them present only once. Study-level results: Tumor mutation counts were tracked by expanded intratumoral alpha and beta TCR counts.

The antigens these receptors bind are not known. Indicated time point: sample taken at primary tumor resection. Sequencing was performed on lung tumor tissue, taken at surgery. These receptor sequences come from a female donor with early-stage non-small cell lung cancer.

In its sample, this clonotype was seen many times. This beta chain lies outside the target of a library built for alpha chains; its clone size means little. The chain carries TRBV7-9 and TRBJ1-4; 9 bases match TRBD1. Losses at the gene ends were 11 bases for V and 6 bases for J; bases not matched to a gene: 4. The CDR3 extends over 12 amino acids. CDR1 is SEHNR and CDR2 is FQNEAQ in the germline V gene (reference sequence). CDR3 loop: CASDRGDEKLFF. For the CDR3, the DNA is TGTGCCTCGGACAGGGGAGATGAAAAACTGTTTTTT.

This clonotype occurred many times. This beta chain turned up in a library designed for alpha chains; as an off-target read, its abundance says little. The DNA for the CDR3 is TGTGCCAGCCAAGGGGACATTAATGAGCAGTTCTTC. Translated, it gives CASQGDINEQFF. The V and J genes are TRBV25-1 and TRBJ2-1; tentatively, D is TRBD1 (6 bases). The germline gives CDR1 MGHDK, CDR2 SYGVNS. The ends were cut back, 8 bases at V and 7 bases at J, with 12 bases in the middle. This CDR3 region has 12 residues.

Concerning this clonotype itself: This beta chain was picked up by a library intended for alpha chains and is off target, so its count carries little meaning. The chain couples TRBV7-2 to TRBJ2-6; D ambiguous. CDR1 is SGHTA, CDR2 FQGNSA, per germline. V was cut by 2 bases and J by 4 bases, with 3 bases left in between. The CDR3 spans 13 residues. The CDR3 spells CASSLNGANVLTF. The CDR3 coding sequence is TGTGCCAGCAGCTTAAACGGGGCCAACGTCCTGACTTTC.

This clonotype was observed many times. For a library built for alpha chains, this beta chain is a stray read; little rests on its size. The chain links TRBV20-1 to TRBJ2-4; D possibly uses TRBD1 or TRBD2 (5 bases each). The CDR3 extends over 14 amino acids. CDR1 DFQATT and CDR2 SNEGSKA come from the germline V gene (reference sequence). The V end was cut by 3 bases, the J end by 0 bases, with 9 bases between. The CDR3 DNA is TGCAGTGCTAGCCACGGGACAGCCAAAAACATTCAGTACTTC. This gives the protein CSASHGTAKNIQYF.

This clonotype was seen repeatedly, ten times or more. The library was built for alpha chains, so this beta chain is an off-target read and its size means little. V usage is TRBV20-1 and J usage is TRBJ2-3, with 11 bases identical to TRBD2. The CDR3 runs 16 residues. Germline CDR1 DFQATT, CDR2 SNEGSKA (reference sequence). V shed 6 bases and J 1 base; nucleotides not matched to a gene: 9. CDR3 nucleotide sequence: TGCAGTGCCTTTTGGGGTAGCGGGGGGGGCACAGATACGCAGTATTTT. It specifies CSAFWGSGGGTDTQYF.

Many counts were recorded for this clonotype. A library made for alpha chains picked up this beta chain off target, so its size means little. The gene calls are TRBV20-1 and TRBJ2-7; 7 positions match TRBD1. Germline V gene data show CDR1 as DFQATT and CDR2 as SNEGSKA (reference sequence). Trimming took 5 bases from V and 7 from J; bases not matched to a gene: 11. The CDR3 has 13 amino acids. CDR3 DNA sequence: TGCAGTGCTGCACTCGGGACAGACTGGGAGCAGTACTTC. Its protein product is CSAALGTDWEQYF.

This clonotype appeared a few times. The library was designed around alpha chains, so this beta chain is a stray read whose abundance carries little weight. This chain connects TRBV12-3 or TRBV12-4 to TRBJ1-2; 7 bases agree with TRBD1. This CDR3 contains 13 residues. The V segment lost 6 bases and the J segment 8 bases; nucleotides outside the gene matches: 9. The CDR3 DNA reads TGTGCCAGCAGCCAAATCGAAGGGGGCGGCTACACCTTC. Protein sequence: CASSQIEGGGYTF.

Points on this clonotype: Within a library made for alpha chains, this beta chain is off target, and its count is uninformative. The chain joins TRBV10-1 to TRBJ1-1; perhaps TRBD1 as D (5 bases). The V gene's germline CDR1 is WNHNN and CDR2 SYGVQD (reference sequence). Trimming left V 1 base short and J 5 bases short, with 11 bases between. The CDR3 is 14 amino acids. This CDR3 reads CASSELRGATEAFF. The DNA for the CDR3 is TGCGCCAGCAGTGAGTTGAGGGGAGCAACTGAAGCTTTCTTT.

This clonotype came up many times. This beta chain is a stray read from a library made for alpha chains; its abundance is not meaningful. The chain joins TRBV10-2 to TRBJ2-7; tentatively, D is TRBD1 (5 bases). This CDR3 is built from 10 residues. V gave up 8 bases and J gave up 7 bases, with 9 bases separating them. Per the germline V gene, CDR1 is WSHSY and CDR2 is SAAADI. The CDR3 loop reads CASPRGEQYF. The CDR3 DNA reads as TGCGCCAGCCCAAGGGGTGAGCAGTACTTC.

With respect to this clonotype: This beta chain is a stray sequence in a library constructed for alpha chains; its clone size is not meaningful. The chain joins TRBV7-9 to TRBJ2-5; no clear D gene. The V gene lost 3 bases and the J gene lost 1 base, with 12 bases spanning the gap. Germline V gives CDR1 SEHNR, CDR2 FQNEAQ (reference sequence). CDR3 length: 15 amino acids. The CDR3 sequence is CASSLSRTTQETQYF. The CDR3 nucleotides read TGTGCCAGCAGCTTGAGCCGGACCACCCAAGAGACCCAGTACTTC.